Listed here are 7 T cell receptor beta chains from one sample, sequenced in a study of blood T cells in healthy people across ages. Combining a sample-barcoded 5' primer with a J-beta primer mix, a second PCR ran for roughly 7 to 11 cycles. TCRdb re-derived calls from the 5' RACE reads in MiXCR, one entry per CDR3 protein. This sample has about 1.4 million distinct CDR3 sequences, with approximately 60% found just once. Sequenced material: blood. The receptors come from a man between 18 and 35 years old in good health.

Concerning this clonotype itself: Compared with germline, one end of the junction differs, possibly owing to a read error. The chain uses TRBV5-1 and TRBJ1-2, with unresolved D. In germline, CDR1 is SGHRS, CDR2 YFSETQ. This CDR3 has 14 residues. The CDR3 reads CASGLDGVNYGYTF. CDR3 coding DNA: TGCGCCAGCGGCTTGGACGGAGTTAACTATGGCTACACCTTC.

In DNA form, the CDR3 reads TGTGCCAGCAGCTCCACTAGCGGGACATACAATGAGCAGTACTTC. The encoded protein is CASSSTSGTYNEQYF. The chain links TRBV12-3 or TRBV12-4 to TRBJ2-1, with 10 positions matching TRBD2. The better agreement between TRBJ2-7 and the DNA end casts doubt on the J call. The CDR3 is made up of 15 amino acids.

This clonotype was counted many times. V gene TRBV4-3 combines with J gene TRBJ2-3; 9 bases match TRBD1. The CDR3 covers 17 residues. CDR1 is LGHNA and CDR2 is YSLEER in the germline V gene. V shed 0 bases, J shed 6 bases, and the junction held 10 bases outside the gene matches. The CDR3 DNA sequence: TGCGCCAGCAGCCAAGAACGGGACGACACAGGGGGCGATACGCAGTATTTT. It codes for CASSQERDDTGGDTQYF.

The gene calls are TRBV4-1 and TRBJ2-2, with D perhaps TRBD2 (6 bases). V lost 3 bases and J 2 bases, leaving 22 bases between the germline ends. Germline assignment: CDR1 MGHRA and CDR2 YSYEKL. The length of the CDR3 is 19 residues. CDR3 amino acids: CASSHPIGRVGGNTGELFF. CDR3 in DNA: TGCGCCAGCAGCCACCCTATTGGCAGGGTGGGAGGAAACACCGGGGAGCTGTTTTTT.

There are a few counts of this clonotype. The gene calls are TRBV27 and TRBJ2-4; weak D call: TRBD1 (6 bases). Matching the DNA end better, TRBJ2-7 makes the J call doubtful. This CDR3 spans 14 amino acids. CDR1 is MNHEY, CDR2 SMNVEV, per germline (reference sequence). The CDR3 is CASSLEGTGNEQYF. DNA for the CDR3: TGTGCCAGCAGTCTAGAGGGCACAGGGAACGAGCAGTACTTC.

The chain couples TRBV30 to TRBJ2-4; possible D gene TRBD2, 5 bases. This CDR3 is built from 14 residues. The germline V gene encodes CDR1 GTSNPN and CDR2 SVGIG (reference sequence). Trimming stripped 1 base from V and 0 bases from J, with 7 bases between. For the CDR3, the DNA is TGTGCCTGGAGTGAAGGACTAGCCAAAAACATTCAGTACTTC. Amino acid sequence: CAWSEGLAKNIQYF.

This CDR3 is CASSFLRGGPDTQYF. The CDR3 coding sequence is TGTGCCAGCAGTTTTCTGCGGGGGGGCCCAGATACGCAGTATTTT. V usage is TRBV28 and J usage is TRBJ2-3; 9 nucleotides line up with TRBD2. The CDR3 runs 15 residues. Germline V gene lookup returns CDR1 MDHEN and CDR2 SYDVKM. V gave up 3 bases and J gave up 4 bases; unmatched junction bases: 5.